Listed here is a single T cell receptor (beta chain). CDR1 is SGHTA, CDR2 FQGNSA, per germline. This CDR3 has 14 residues. V was clipped by 2 bases and J by 3 bases, with 11 bases between them. This record belongs to a study of blood T cell repertoires in COVID-19. The overall study: The United States, Italy and Spain were the sources of the acute and convalescent COVID-19 samples. Sources were T cells, B-cell-depleted T cells, or PBMCs; the material itself was cDNA or gDNA.

In the source study's methods: Using reference gene primer amplification, nucleated cell counts were estimated. The data were produced by immunoSEQ multiplex PCR, yet TCRdb's version contains in-frame clones alone and is incomplete. The DNA gave D and trimming, while V, J and clone size come from that table. Of 54,000 or so clones in the sample, approximately 83% were seen once. The receptor comes from a woman aged 80 or over with acute or convalescent COVID-19. The chain is built from TRBV7-2 and TRBJ2-7, with D hard to call. Sample: peripheral blood. The CDR3 nucleotides are TGTGCCAGCAGCTTAACACATGCCCACTACGAGCAGTACTTC. This gives the protein CASSLTHAHYEQYF.